The clone carrying this TCR beta chain was seen many times. None of the patients had undergone any treatment ahead of thyroid surgery. V trimming: 4 bases; J trimming: 9 bases; junction bases outside the gene matches: 12. The CDR3 totals 16 residues. CDR1 is SGHNT and CDR2 is YENEEA in the germline V gene. Using MiXCR, TCRdb re-called clones from the PCR reads. This sample has 20,000 or so clones; over 25% occur once, and the top ten carry 6.1%. The data stem from a study of metastatic and nonmetastatic thyroid tumors. About the research overall: A comparison of repertoires was made across blood and tumor or nodule tissue from malignant and benign thyroid patients.

The receptor was derived from a female donor with papillary thyroid cancer or a benign thyroid nodule (not recorded which). Some clones in this sample may be carry-over from other donors' samples. J is TRBJ1-6 and V is TRBV11-3, with 7 nucleotides matching TRBD1. The specimen was blood. CDR3 sequence reads: CASSSRPTGTASPLHF. For the CDR3, the DNA is TGTGCCAGCAGCTCCAGGCCGACAGGGACCGCTTCACCCCTCCACTTT.